This T cell receptor beta chain is from a study of T cell changes during pregnancy in multiple sclerosis. Here immunoSEQ multiplex PCR was the method, and the copy in TCRdb shows in-frame clones only, minus some. The sample gives 40,000 to 60,000 clones, approximately 90% of which show up once; around 0.56% is in the top ten. The CDR3 covers 16 residues. Germline CDR1 is LNHDA and CDR2 is SQIVND (reference sequence). Trimming took 1 base from V and 4 from J; bases not matched to a gene: 9. V usage is TRBV19 and J usage is TRBJ1-1, with 7 bases fitting TRBD1. This TCR came from a female donor with multiple sclerosis, enrolled in a pregnancy study. The sample consisted of CD4+ T cells from peripheral blood mononuclear cells, taken after pregnancy. This CDR3 reads CASSIGNRGISTEAFF. The CDR3 coding sequence is TGTGCCAGTAGTATAGGAAACAGGGGCATCTCCACTGAAGCTTTCTTT.